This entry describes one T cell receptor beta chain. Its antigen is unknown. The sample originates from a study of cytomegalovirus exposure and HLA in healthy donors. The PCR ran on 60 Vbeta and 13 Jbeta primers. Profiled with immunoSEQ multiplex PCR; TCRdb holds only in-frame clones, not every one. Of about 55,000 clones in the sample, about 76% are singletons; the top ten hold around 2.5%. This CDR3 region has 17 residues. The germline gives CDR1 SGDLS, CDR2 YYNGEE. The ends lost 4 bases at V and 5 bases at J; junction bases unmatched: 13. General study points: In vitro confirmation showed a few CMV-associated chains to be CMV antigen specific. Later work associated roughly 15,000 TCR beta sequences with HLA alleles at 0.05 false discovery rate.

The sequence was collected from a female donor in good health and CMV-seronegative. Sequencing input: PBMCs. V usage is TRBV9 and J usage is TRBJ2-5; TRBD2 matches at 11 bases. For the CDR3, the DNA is TGTGCCAGCAGCAAAGGACGGTTAGCGGGGGGGCCGGAGACCCAGTACTTC. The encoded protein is CASSKGRLAGGPETQYF.